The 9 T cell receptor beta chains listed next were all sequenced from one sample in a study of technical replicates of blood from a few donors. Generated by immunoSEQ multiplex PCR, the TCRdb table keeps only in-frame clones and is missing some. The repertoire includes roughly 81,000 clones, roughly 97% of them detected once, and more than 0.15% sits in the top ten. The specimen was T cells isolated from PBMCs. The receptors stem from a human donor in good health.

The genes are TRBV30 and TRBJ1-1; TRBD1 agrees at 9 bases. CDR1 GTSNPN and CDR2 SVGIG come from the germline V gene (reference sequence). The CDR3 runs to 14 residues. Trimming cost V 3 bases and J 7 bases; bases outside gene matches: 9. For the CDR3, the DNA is TGTGCCTGGAGCGGACAGGGGATAATGAGTGAAGCTTTCTTT. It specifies CAWSGQGIMSEAFF.

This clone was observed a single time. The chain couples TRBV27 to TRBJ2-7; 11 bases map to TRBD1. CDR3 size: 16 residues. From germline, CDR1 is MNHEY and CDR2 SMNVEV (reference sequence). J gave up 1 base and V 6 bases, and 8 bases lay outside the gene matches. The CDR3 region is CASRWTGTGGSYEQYF. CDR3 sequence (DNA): TGTGCCAGCAGGTGGACCGGGACAGGGGGTTCCTACGAGCAGTACTTC.

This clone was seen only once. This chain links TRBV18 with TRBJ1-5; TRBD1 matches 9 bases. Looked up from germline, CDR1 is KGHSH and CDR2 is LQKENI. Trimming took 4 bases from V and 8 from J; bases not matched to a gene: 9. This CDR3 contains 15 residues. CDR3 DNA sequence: TGTGCCAGCTCACGCGAGATACAGGGGGCTGAGCCCCAGCATTTT. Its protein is CASSREIQGAEPQHF.

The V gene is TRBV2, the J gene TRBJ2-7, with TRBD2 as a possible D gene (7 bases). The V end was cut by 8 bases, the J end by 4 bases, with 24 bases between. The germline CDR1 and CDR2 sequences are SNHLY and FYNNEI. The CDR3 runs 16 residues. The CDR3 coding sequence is TGTGCCAGCGGAAGGGGGGGAACAGTCTTCGGGTACGAGCAGTACTTC. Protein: CASGRGGTVFGYEQYF.

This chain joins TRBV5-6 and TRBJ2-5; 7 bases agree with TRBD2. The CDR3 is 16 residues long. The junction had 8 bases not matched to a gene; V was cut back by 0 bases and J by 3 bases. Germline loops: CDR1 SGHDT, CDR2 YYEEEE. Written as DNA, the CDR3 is TGTGCCAGCAGCTTGGCAGTCCGGGCGGGGGAAGAGACCCAGTACTTC. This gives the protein CASSLAVRAGEETQYF.

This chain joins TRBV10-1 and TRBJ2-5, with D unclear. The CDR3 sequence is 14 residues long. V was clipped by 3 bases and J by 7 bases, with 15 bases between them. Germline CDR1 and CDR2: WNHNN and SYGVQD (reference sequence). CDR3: CASSEFDNSGTQYF. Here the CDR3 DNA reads TGCGCCAGCAGTGAATTTGATAATTCGGGGACCCAGTACTTC.

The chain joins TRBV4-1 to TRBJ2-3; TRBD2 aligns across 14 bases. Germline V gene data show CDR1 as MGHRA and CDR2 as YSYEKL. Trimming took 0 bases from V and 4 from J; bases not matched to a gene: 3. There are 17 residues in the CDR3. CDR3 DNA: TGCGCCAGCAGCCAAGATGGGACTAGCGGGAGTTCAGATACGCAGTATTTT. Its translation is CASSQDGTSGSSDTQYF.

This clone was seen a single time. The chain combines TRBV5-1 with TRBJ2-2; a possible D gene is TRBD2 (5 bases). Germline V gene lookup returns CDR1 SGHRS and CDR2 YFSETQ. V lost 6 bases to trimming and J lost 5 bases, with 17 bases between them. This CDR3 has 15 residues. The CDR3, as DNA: TGCGCCAGCAACCCTAGCCTAGGCGAAACCGGGGAGCTGTTTTTT. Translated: CASNPSLGETGELFF.

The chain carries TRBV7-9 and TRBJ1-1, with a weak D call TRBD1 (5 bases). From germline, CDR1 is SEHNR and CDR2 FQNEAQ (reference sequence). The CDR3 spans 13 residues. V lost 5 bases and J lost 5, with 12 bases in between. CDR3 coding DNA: TGTGCCAGCAGCCCCGTGGGGCTGACTGAAGCTTTCTTT. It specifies CASSPVGLTEAFF.